This TCR beta chain is drawn from a study of T-cell memory formation after mild COVID-19. Regarding the study as a whole: Day 15 to 85 contractors were CD4/CD8 balanced; later expanders leaned CD4+.

CDR3 length equals 12 residues. CDR1 DFQATT and CDR2 SNEGSKA come from the germline V gene (reference sequence). Trimming took 6 bases from V and 0 from J, leaving 8 bases between them. TCRdb ran MiXCR on the 5' RACE reads and lists one entry per CDR3 protein. The top ten clones hold around 2.9% of a sample with about 190,000 distinct CDR3 sequences, about 10% of them seen once. For this clonotype: Its specificity is unknown.

The chain uses TRBV20-1 and TRBJ1-2; tentatively, D is TRBD1 (5 bases). Sequencing was performed on PBMCs or a T cell subset sorted from them (not recorded which). The receptor comes from a man in his late teens or twenties who had mild COVID-19 (a few samples of this study predate the infection). Cell type and time point are not known. CDR3 bases: TGCAGTGCGCCGACAGCTAACTATGGCTACACCTTC. Protein sequence: CSAPTANYGYTF.